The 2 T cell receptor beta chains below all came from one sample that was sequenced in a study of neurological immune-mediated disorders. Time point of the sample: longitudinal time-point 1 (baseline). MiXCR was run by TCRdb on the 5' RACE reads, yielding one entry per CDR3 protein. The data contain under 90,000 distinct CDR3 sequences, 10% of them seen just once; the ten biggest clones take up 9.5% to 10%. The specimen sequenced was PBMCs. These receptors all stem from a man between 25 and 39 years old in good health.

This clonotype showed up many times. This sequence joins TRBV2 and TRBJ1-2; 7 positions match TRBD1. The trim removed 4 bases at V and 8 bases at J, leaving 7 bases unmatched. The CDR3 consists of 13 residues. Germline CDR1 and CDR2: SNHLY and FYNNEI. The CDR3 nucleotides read TGTGCCAGCAGTGTAAGAGGGGGCTGGGGCTACACCTTC. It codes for CASSVRGGWGYTF.

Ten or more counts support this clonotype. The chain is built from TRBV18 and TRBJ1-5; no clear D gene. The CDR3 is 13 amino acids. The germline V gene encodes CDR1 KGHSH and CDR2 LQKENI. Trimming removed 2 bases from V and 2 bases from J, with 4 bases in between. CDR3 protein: CASSPEGNQPQHF. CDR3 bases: TGTGCCAGCTCACCAGAGGGCAATCAGCCCCAGCATTTT.